This T cell receptor (beta chain) was found in a study of T cells after yellow fever vaccination. This clonotype was seen ten or more times. Germline CDR1 SGHKS, CDR2 YYEKEE (reference sequence). The CDR3 has 14 residues. Trimming at V came to 2 bases and at J to 3 bases, leaving 4 bases not matched to a gene. A single record per CDR3 protein comes from TCRdb applying MiXCR to the 5' RACE reads. The sample contains about 500,000 distinct CDR3 sequences, roughly 17% of which appear only once. The source of this sequence is a man younger than 35 who received the YFV17D yellow fever vaccine. V usage is TRBV5-5 and J usage is TRBJ1-2; TRBD1 agrees at 7 bases. The sequenced sample was PBMCs, obtained less than 6 days after the first yellow fever vaccination. The CDR3 protein is CASSLPQGDYGYTF. The DNA of the CDR3 is TGTGCCAGCAGCTTACCGCAGGGGGACTATGGCTACACCTTC. Drawing the rest from reference TRBV5-5 and TRBJ1-2, the complete variable domain is DAGVTQSPTHLIKTRGQQVTLRCSPISGHKSVSWYQQVLGQGPQFIFQYYEKEERGRGNFPDRFSARQFPNYSSELNVNALLLGDSALYLCASSLPQGDYGYTFGSGTRLTVV.